The 24 T cell receptor beta chains below all came from one sample that was sequenced in a study of blood T cell repertoires in COVID-19. Libraries were prepared by immunoSEQ multiplex PCR; TCRdb keeps only in-frame clonotypes and omits some of them. Here the sample spans some 200,000 clones, approximately 80% being singletons. The sequenced material came from peripheral blood. These receptors were taken from a woman at least 80 years old with COVID-19, enrolled during active disease.

The chain recombines TRBV3-1 (or the pseudogene TRBV3-2) with TRBJ2-7; no definite D call. Trimming removed 4 bases at V and 2 bases at J, with 18 bases between. Germline V CDR1 and CDR2: LGHDT, YNNKEL (reference sequence). The CDR3 contains 16 residues. This CDR3 is CASSPFPLAQTYEQYF. DNA for the CDR3: TGTGCCAGCAGCCCCTTCCCTTTAGCTCAAACCTACGAGCAGTACTTC.

This clone was observed a few times. The rearrangement links TRBV6-6 to TRBJ1-6, with no clear D. Looked up from germline, CDR1 is MNHNY and CDR2 is SVGAGI (reference sequence). The ends were cut back, 5 bases at V and 7 bases at J, with 6 bases in the middle. This CDR3 spans 12 amino acids. CDR3: CASSLLNSPLHF. The CDR3 DNA follows: TGTGCCAGCAGTCTCTTGAATTCACCCCTCCACTTT.

CDR3 bases: TGTGCCAGCAGGGGGGGGACCACAGATACGCAGTATTTT. Translating it yields CASRGGTTDTQYF. J is TRBJ2-3 and V is TRBV2; 7 nucleotides align to TRBD2. The CDR3 sequence is 13 residues long. The V segment lost 6 bases and the J segment 2 bases; nucleotides outside the gene matches: 2. Germline CDR1 reads SNHLY; CDR2 reads FYNNEI.

This chain joins TRBV2 and TRBJ2-4, with 12 bases lining up with TRBD2. The CDR3 extends over 16 amino acids. CDR1 SNHLY and CDR2 FYNNEI come from the germline V gene. Unmatched junction bases numbered 4, after V lost 3 bases and J lost 4 bases. Here the CDR3 DNA reads TGTGCCAGCAGTGAGCTAGCGGGAGGGAGGAAAAACATTCAGTACTTC. It specifies CASSELAGGRKNIQYF.

J is TRBJ1-2 and V is TRBV19, with D perhaps TRBD1 (6 bases). With 8 bases removed from V and 2 bases from J, the gap between germline ends came to 18 bases. This CDR3 is built from 15 residues. Germline V gene sequence: CDR1 LNHDA, CDR2 SQIVND (reference sequence). CDR3 in amino acids: CASHVGAELNYGYTF. The DNA for the CDR3 is TGTGCCAGTCATGTGGGGGCTGAACTGAACTATGGCTACACCTTC.

The J gene is TRBJ2-1, the V gene TRBV5-1; 16 bases map to TRBD2. CDR1 is SGHRS, CDR2 YFSETQ, per germline. The CDR3 loop spans 22 amino acids. J was trimmed by 7 bases and V by 4 bases; bases with no gene match: 23. Here the CDR3 reads CASSPRGVVGTSGRAELNEQFF. Here the CDR3 DNA reads TGCGCCAGCAGCCCCCGTGGTGTTGTAGGGACTAGCGGGAGGGCCGAATTGAATGAGCAGTTCTTC.

The genes are TRBV7-6 and TRBJ2-7, with a possible D match to TRBD1 (5 bases). The CDR3 length is 16 residues. Trimming took off 4 bases at V and 5 bases at J, with 21 bases between the two ends. Germline V gives CDR1 SGHVS, CDR2 FNYEAQ. The CDR3 is CASSSRQLPPRDEQYF. The DNA of the CDR3 is TGTGCCAGCAGCTCTCGACAGCTTCCGCCCCGGGACGAGCAGTACTTC.

The J gene is TRBJ1-4, the V gene TRBV5-4, with a tentative D call TRBD1 (6 bases). Trimming cost V 1 base and J 7 bases, with 23 bases left between them. Germline CDR1 and CDR2: SGHNT and YYREEE (reference sequence). CDR3 length: 18 residues. CDR3 sequence reads: CASSLTRITGLKGEKLFF. Written as DNA, the CDR3 is TGTGCCAGCAGCTTGACTCGTATTACAGGGCTCAAGGGTGAAAAACTGTTTTTT.

This clone was recorded once. The chain joins TRBV13 to TRBJ1-2; tentatively, D is TRBD1 (5 bases). The CDR3 has 18 residues. From germline, CDR1 is PRHDT and CDR2 FYEKMQ (reference sequence). V was shortened by 1 base and J by 1 base, with 19 bases between the two germline ends. The CDR3 region is CASSLEEQAASRNYGYTF. DNA of the CDR3: TGTGCCAGCAGCTTAGAAGAACAGGCAGCGAGTCGTAACTATGGCTACACCTTC.

This chain uses TRBV7-2 with TRBJ2-1, with TRBD2 identical over 10 bases. CDR3 length equals 17 residues. V lost 5 bases and J lost 9; bases outside the gene matches: 16. Germline loops: CDR1 SGHTA, CDR2 FQGNSA. CDR3 region: CASSLRASGTSVGEQFF. The CDR3 DNA follows: TGTGCCAGCAGCCTAAGGGCCTCCGGGACTAGCGTCGGTGAGCAGTTCTTC.

Only a few counts were recorded for this clone. V is TRBV4-1 and J is TRBJ1-2; TRBD1 aligns across 7 bases. V lost 1 base, J lost 4 bases, and 3 bases stayed unmatched. Germline V gene sequence: CDR1 MGHRA, CDR2 YSYEKL. The CDR3 totals 14 residues. The CDR3 reads CASSQGRGSYGYTF. CDR3 nucleotides: TGCGCCAGCAGCCAAGGCAGGGGGTCCTATGGCTACACCTTC.

The V and J genes are TRBV11-2 and TRBJ2-7, with 8 bases that match TRBD2. The length of the CDR3 is 16 residues. Germline V gives CDR1 SGHAT, CDR2 FQNNGV. Trimming took 3 bases from V and 3 from J; bases not matched to a gene: 10. In DNA form, the CDR3 reads TGTGCCAGCAGCTTTGGAGCAGCGGGGGTTTACTACGAGCAGTACTTC. Translated: CASSFGAAGVYYEQYF.

In its sample, this clone was seen a few times. The gene calls are TRBV5-1 and TRBJ1-6; 8 positions agree with TRBD1. Germline V gene lookup returns CDR1 SGHRS and CDR2 YFSETQ. The CDR3 spans 18 residues. The J segment lost 4 bases and the V segment lost 1 base, leaving 10 bases of the junction unmatched. CDR3 protein: CASSLQTGGTTYNSPLHF. DNA for the CDR3: TGCGCCAGCAGCTTGCAAACAGGGGGGACCACTTATAATTCACCCCTCCACTTT.

The chain couples TRBV7-2 to TRBJ2-1; TRBD2 is a possible D gene (5 bases). The CDR3 is 16 residues long. The germline V and J ends were trimmed by 3 bases and 0 bases, with 12 bases remaining between them. Germline-derived CDR1 and CDR2 are SGHTA and FQGNSA. The CDR3 spells CASSFLSVSSYNEQFF. In DNA, the CDR3 is TGTGCCAGCAGCTTCCTTAGCGTTAGCTCCTACAATGAGCAGTTCTTC.

V gene TRBV5-1 combines with J gene TRBJ1-6; 7 bases fit TRBD1. The V gene end was trimmed by 1 base and the J gene end by 7 bases; junction bases not matched to a gene: 11. This CDR3 has 17 amino acids. The germline V gene encodes CDR1 SGHRS and CDR2 YFSETQ. For the CDR3, the DNA is TGCGCCAGCAGCTTGAGAGCTGGGACAGCCCAAAATTCACCCCTCCACTTT. Translation gives CASSLRAGTAQNSPLHF.

The V call is TRBV28, the J call TRBJ1-1; TRBD1 matches 7 bases. The CDR3 runs to 14 residues. V shed 8 bases and J 1 base; nucleotides not matched to a gene: 7. Per the germline V gene, CDR1 is MDHEN and CDR2 is SYDVKM. CDR3 nucleotides: TGTGCCAGCCTCAACAGGGGAGGGAACACTGAAGCTTTCTTT. Its protein is CASLNRGGNTEAFF.

The chain is built from TRBV10-3 and TRBJ1-4; a possible D gene is TRBD1 (5 bases). The CDR3 spans 15 residues. Trimming left V 4 bases short and J 7 bases short, with 16 bases between. Germline CDR1 is ENHRY and CDR2 is SYGVKD. CDR3 sequence: CAISGTAGGFEKLFF. The CDR3 DNA is TGTGCCATCAGTGGCACCGCCGGGGGGTTTGAAAAACTGTTTTTT.

The chain has TRBV28 and TRBJ2-5; 8 positions agree with TRBD2. The CDR3 is 15 amino acids. Germline trimming cut 3 bases from V and 1 base from J; bases unmatched to any gene: 4. The germline gives CDR1 MDHEN, CDR2 SYDVKM. Here the CDR3 reads CASSFFTSGQETQYF. The CDR3 region has the DNA TGTGCCAGCAGTTTCTTTACTAGCGGCCAAGAGACCCAGTACTTC.

J is TRBJ2-5 and V is TRBV5-1, with a possible D match to TRBD1 (6 bases). Per the germline V gene, CDR1 is SGHRS and CDR2 is YFSETQ. CDR3 length: 14 amino acids. V shed 7 bases and J shed 5 bases, with 18 bases lying between them. CDR3 bases: TGCGCCAGCTCGTTACAGGGCGGTGAGGAGACCCAGTACTTC. Translation gives CASSLQGGEETQYF.

The chain joins TRBV15 to TRBJ1-6; 7 nucleotides match TRBD1. CDR3 length equals 13 residues. Germline V gives CDR1 LNHNV, CDR2 YYDKDF (reference sequence). The J segment lost 14 bases and the V segment lost 2 bases, leaving 6 bases of the junction unmatched. The CDR3 bases are TGTGCCACCAGCAGATCAACAGGGGAAACCCTCCACTTT. Its protein is CATSRSTGETLHF.

This rearrangement joins TRBV7-3 to TRBJ2-5; TRBD1 matches at 10 bases. The V gene's germline CDR1 is SGHTA and CDR2 FQGTGA. This CDR3 is 13 amino acids long. V shed 4 bases and J 4 bases; nucleotides not matched to a gene: 0. The CDR3 DNA is TGTGCCAGCAGCTGGACAGGGGGAGAGACCCAGTACTTC. It translates to CASSWTGGETQYF.

This clone has more than one count but fewer than ten. V gene TRBV16 combines with J gene TRBJ2-7; 8 positions match TRBD2. V gave up 8 bases and J gave up 4 bases; unmatched junction bases: 10. Germline V gene lookup returns CDR1 KGHSY and CDR2 FQNENV. This CDR3 is 14 amino acids long. The DNA for the CDR3 is TGTGCCAGCCGGCTCCGGGGGGGACCTTACGAGCAGTACTTC. This codes for CASRLRGGPYEQYF.

This chain joins TRBV27 and TRBJ2-7; 10 bases are shared with TRBD2. There are 14 residues in the CDR3. The V gene end was trimmed by 1 base and the J gene end by 7 bases; junction bases not matched to a gene: 4. Germline CDR1 MNHEY, CDR2 SMNVEV (reference sequence). The DNA for the CDR3 is TGTGCCAGCAGTTTATTAGCGGGAGGAGGTGAGCAGTACTTC. Translation gives CASSLLAGGGEQYF.

The chain recombines TRBV5-8 with TRBJ2-7, with no clear D. The germline CDR1 and CDR2 sequences are SGHTS and YDEGEE. The CDR3 is 13 residues long. V was trimmed by 5 bases and J by 3 bases, leaving 12 bases between them. As DNA, the CDR3 is TGTGCCAGCAGTCAGGCGAACAGCTACGAGCAGTACTTC. Amino acids: CASSQANSYEQYF.